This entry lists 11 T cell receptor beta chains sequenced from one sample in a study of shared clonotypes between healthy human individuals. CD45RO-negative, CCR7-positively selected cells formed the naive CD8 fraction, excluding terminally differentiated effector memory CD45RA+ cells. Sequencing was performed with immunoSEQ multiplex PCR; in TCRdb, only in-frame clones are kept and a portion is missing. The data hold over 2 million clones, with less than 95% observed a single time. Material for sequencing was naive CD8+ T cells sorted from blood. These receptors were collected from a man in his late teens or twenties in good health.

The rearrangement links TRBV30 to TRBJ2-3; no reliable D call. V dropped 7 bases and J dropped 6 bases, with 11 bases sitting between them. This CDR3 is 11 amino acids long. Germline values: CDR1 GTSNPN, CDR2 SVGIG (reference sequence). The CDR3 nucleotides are TGTGCCTTAAACTCAGCGGATACGCAGTATTTT. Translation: CALNSADTQYF.

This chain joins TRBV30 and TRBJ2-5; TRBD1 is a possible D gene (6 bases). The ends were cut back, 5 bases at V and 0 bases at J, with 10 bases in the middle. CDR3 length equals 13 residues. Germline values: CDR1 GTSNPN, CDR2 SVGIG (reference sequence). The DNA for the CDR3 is TGTGCCTGGGACACAGGGTACCAAGAGACCCAGTACTTC. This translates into CAWDTGYQETQYF.

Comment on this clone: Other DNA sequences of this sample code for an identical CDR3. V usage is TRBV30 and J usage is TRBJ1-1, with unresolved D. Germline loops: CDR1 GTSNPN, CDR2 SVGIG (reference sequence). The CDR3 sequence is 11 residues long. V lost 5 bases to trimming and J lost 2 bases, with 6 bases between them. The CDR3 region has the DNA TGTGCCTGGGGCCGTAACACTGAAGCTTTCTTT. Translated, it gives CAWGRNTEAFF. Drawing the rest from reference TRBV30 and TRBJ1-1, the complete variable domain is SQTIHQWPATLVQPVGSPLSLECTVEGTSNPNLYWYRQAAGRGLQLLFYSVGIGQISSEVPQNLSASRPQDRQFILSSKKLLLSDSGFYLCAWGRNTEAFFGQGTRLTVV.

For the CDR3, the DNA is TGCGCCAGCAGCTCGGAGGGGACTAGCTCCGAGCAGTTCTTC. It yields the protein CASSSEGTSSEQFF. V gene TRBV5-1 combines with J gene TRBJ2-1, with 9 bases matching TRBD2. Germline assignment: CDR1 SGHRS and CDR2 YFSETQ. This CDR3 has 14 amino acids. V trimming: 3 bases; J trimming: 10 bases; junction bases outside the gene matches: 8.

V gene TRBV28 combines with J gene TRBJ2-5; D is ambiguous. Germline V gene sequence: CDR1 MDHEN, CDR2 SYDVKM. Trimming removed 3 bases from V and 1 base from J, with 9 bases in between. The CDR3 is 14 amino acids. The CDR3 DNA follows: TGTGCCAGCAGTTTTGATGGGCCCCAAGAGACCCAGTACTTC. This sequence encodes CASSFDGPQETQYF.

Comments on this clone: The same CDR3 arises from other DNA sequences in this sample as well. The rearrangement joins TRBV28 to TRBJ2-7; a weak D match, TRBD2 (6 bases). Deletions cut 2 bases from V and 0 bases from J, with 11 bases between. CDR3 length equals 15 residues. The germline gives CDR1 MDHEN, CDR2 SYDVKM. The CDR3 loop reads CASSLRAGYSYEQYF. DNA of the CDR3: TGTGCCAGCAGTTTACGAGCGGGTTACTCCTACGAGCAGTACTTC.

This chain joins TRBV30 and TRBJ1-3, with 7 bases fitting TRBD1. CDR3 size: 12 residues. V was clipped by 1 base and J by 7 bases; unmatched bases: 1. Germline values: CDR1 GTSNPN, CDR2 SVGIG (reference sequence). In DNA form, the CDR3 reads TGTGCCTGGAGTGAACAGGGGAACACCATATATTTT. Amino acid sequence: CAWSEQGNTIYF.

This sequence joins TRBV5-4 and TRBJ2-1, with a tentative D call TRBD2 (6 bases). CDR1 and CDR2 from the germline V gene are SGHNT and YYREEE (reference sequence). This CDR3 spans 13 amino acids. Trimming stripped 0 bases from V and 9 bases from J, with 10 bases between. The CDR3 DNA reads TGTGCCAGCAGCTTGGGACTAGTCCCTGAGCAGTTCTTC. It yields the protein CASSLGLVPEQFF.

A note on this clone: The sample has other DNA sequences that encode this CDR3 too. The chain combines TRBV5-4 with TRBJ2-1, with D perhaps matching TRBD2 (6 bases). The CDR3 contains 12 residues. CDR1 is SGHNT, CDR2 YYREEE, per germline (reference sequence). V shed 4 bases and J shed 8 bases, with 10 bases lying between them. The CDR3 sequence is CASSPGGDEQFF. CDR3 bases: TGTGCCAGCAGCCCCGGCGGGGATGAGCAGTTCTTC.

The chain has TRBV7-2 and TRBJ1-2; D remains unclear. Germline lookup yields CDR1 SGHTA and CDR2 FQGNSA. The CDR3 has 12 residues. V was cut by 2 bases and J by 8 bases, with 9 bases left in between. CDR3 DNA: TGTGCCAGCAGCTTACTACCGGAAGGCTACACCTTC. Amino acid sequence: CASSLLPEGYTF.

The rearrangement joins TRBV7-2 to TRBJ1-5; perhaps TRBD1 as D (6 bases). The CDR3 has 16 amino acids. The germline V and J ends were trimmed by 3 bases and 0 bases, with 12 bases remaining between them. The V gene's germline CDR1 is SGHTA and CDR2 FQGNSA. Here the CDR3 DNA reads TGTGCCAGCAGCTTCGAGGGGGGCCTTAGCAATCAGCCCCAGCATTTT. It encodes CASSFEGGLSNQPQHF. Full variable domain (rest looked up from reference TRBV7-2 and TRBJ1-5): GAGVSQSPSNKVTEKGKDVELRCDPISGHTALYWYRQSLGQGLEFLIYFQGNSAPDKSGLPSDRFSAERTGGSVSTLTIQRTQQEDSAVYLCASSFEGGLSNQPQHFGDGTRLSIL.